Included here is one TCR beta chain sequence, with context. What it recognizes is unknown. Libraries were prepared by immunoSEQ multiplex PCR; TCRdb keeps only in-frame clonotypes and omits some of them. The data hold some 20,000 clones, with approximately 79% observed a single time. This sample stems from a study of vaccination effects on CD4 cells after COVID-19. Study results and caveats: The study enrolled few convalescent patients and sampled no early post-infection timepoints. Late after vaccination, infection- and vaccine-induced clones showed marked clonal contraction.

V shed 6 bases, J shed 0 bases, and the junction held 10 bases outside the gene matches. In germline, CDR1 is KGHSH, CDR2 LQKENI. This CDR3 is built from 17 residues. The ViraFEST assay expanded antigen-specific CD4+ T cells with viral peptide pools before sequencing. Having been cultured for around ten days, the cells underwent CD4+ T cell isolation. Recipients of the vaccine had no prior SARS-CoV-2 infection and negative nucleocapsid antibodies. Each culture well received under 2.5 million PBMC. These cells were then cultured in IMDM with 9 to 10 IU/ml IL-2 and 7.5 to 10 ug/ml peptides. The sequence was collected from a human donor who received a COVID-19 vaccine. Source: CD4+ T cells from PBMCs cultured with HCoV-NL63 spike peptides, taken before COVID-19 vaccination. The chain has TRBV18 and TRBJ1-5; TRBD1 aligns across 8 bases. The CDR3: CASSVRQGPYSNQPQHF. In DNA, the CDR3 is TGTGCCAGCTCCGTAAGACAGGGGCCCTATAGCAATCAGCCCCAGCATTTT.